This T cell receptor beta chain is drawn from a study of T cell repertoires in cytomegalovirus infection. Study details: Indications came from public TCR beta signatures; they pointed to CMV infection and to a matching HLA type.

This clonotype was detected many times. Its target is unknown. General observations from the study: HLA-C-restricted CMV-specific TCR beta clonotypes were dominant in the ex vivo response.

Each CDR3 protein is one row after TCRdb ran MiXCR on the reads. The sample carries 200,000 to 300,000 distinct CDR3 sequences, about 12% recorded once. The sequencing sample was made of PBMCs. The sequence derives from a human donor in good health (CMV status not recorded). Some clones in this sample may be carry-over from other donors' samples.

The CDR3 region is CASSLYRGQGTQPQHF. Here the CDR3 DNA reads TGTGCCAGCAGTTTATACCGCGGACAGGGGACGCAGCCCCAGCATTTT. This chain uses TRBV12-3 or TRBV12-4 with TRBJ1-5, with 9 bases lining up with TRBD1. V lost 2 bases, J lost 7 bases, and 9 bases stayed unmatched. This CDR3 region has 16 residues.